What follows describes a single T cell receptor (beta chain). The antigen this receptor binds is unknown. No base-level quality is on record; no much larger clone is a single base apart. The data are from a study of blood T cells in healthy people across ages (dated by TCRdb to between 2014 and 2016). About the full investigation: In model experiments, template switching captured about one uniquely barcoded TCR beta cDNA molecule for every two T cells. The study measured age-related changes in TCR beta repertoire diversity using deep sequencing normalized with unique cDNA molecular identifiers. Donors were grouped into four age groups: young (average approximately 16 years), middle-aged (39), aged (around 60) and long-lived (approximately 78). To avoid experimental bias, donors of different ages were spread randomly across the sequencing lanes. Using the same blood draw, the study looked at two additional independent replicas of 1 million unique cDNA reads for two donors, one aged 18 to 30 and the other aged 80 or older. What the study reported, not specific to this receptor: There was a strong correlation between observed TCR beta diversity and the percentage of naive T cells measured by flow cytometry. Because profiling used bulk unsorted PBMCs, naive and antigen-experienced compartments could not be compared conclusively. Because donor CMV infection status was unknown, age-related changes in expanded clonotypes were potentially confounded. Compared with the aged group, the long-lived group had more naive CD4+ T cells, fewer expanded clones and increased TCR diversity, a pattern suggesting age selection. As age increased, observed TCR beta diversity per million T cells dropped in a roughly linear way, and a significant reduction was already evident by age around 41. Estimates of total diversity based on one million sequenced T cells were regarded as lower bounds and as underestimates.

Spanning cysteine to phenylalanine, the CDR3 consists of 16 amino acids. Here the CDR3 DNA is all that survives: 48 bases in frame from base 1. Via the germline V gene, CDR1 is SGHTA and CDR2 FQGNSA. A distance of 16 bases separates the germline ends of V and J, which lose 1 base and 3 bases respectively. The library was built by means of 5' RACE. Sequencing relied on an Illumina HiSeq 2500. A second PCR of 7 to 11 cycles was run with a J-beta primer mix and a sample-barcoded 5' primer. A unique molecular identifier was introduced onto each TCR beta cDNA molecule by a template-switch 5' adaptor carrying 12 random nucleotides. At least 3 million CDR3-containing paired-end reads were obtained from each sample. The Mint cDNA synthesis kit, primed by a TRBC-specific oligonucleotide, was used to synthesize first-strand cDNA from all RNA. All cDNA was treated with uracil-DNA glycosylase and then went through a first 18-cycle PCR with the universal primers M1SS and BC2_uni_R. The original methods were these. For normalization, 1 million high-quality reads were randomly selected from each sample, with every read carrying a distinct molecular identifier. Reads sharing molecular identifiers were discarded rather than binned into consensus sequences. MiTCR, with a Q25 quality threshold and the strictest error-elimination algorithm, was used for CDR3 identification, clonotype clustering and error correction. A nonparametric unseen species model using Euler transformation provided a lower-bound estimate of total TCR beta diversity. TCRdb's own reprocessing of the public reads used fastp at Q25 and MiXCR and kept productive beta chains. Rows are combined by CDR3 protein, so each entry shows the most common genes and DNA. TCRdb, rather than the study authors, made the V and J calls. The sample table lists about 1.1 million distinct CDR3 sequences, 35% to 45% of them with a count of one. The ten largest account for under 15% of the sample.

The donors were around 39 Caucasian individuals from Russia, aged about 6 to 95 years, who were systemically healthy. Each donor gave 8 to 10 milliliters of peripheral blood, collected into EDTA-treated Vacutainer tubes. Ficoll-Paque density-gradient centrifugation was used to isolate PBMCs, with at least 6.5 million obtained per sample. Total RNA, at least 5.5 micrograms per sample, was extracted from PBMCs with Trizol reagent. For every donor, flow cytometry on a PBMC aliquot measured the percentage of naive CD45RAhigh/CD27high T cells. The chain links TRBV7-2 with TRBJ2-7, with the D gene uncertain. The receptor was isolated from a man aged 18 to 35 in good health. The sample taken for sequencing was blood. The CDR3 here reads CASSLGSGPKVYEQYF. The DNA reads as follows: TGTGCCAGCAGCTTAGGTTCCGGACCAAAAGTCTACGAGCAGTACTTC.